These T cell receptor beta chains were read from a single sample in a study of blood T cell repertoires in COVID-19. Generated by immunoSEQ multiplex PCR, the TCRdb table keeps only in-frame clones and is missing some. The table lists 100,000 or so clones, about 85% of them singletons, with more than 1.5% in the top ten. Material: peripheral blood. The origin of the receptors is a woman in her 70s with active or convalescent COVID-19. CDR3s leave out the opening cysteine and the closing phenylalanine or tryptophan. D genes are given only for firm matches.

j_call: TRBJ1-2; d_call: TRBD1; v_call: TRBV5-1; cdr3_aa: ASSFLRYNGQGVYGYT
j_call: TRBJ1-6; d_call: TRBD1; v_call: TRBV7-2; cdr3_aa: ASTQQGYNSPLH
j_call: TRBJ1-6; d_call: -; v_call: TRBV5-1; cdr3_aa: ASSLGSNNSPLH
j_call: TRBJ2-3; d_call: TRBD2; v_call: TRBV5-5; cdr3_aa: ASSLGGGPSGGLRDTQY
j_call: TRBJ2-7; d_call: -; v_call: TRBV10-3; cdr3_aa: ATQTGPQDEQY
j_call: TRBJ1-2; d_call: -; v_call: TRBV5-6; cdr3_aa: ASNPGGDYGYT
j_call: TRBJ1-2; d_call: TRBD1; v_call: TRBV7-8; cdr3_aa: ASSPDRQVTGYT
j_call: TRBJ1-5; d_call: -; v_call: TRBV5-1; cdr3_aa: ASSPDSNQPQH
j_call: TRBJ2-2; d_call: -; v_call: TRBV12-1; cdr3_aa: ASRPRGHGELF
j_call: TRBJ2-7; d_call: TRBD2; v_call: TRBV18; cdr3_aa: ASSPVSGRAAYEQY
j_call: TRBJ2-7; d_call: -; v_call: TRBV2; cdr3_aa: ASLKAVGSGQY
j_call: TRBJ1-1; d_call: -; v_call: TRBV9; cdr3_aa: ATRQNLNPEAF
j_call: TRBJ1-4; d_call: TRBD1; v_call: TRBV28; cdr3_aa: ASSAPGQLEKLF
j_call: TRBJ2-1; d_call: TRBD1; v_call: TRBV12-3/TRBV12-4; cdr3_aa: ASSPLRGKEQF
j_call: TRBJ1-1; d_call: -; v_call: TRBV9; cdr3_aa: ASSTDMNTEAF
j_call: TRBJ2-3; d_call: -; v_call: TRBV7-8; cdr3_aa: ASSQAGDTQY
j_call: TRBJ1-2; d_call: -; v_call: TRBV4-1; cdr3_aa: ASSQEEGNYGYT
j_call: TRBJ2-2; d_call: -; v_call: TRBV18; cdr3_aa: ASSPPSLTRAGTGELF
j_call: TRBJ1-3; d_call: -; v_call: TRBV7-2; cdr3_aa: ASKRAATSSGNTIY
j_call: TRBJ2-1; d_call: TRBD2; v_call: TRBV5-4; cdr3_aa: ASRGLAGTYNEQF
j_call: TRBJ2-3; d_call: TRBD2; v_call: TRBV13; cdr3_aa: ASSLRRGGDTDTQY
j_call: TRBJ1-3; d_call: -; v_call: TRBV2; cdr3_aa: ASTYSGNTIY
j_call: TRBJ1-2; d_call: -; v_call: TRBV15; cdr3_aa: ATSNDGVRGYT
j_call: TRBJ2-3; d_call: -; v_call: TRBV18; cdr3_aa: ASSVARVSTDTQY
j_call: TRBJ2-1; d_call: TRBD2; v_call: TRBV20-1; cdr3_aa: SASVLAGTNNEQF
j_call: TRBJ2-1; d_call: TRBD2; v_call: TRBV5-6; cdr3_aa: ASSPRGGGGNEQF
j_call: TRBJ2-1; d_call: -; v_call: TRBV6-4; cdr3_aa: ASTVLVVLNEQF
j_call: TRBJ2-1; d_call: TRBD2; v_call: TRBV7-8; cdr3_aa: ASSPRLAGANEQF
j_call: TRBJ2-3; d_call: -; v_call: TRBV2; cdr3_aa: ASRDDRFRSTDTQY
j_call: TRBJ1-2; d_call: -; v_call: TRBV28; cdr3_aa: ASTASRGVYGYT
j_call: TRBJ2-7; d_call: -; v_call: TRBV14; cdr3_aa: ASSQSGGLTYEQY
j_call: TRBJ1-4; d_call: -; v_call: TRBV28; cdr3_aa: ASSLEGGNRKLF
j_call: TRBJ1-5; d_call: -; v_call: TRBV21-1; cdr3_aa: ASSPRGTGYYQPQH
j_call: TRBJ1-2; d_call: -; v_call: TRBV5-4; cdr3_aa: ASSLTQGNHGYT
j_call: TRBJ1-2; d_call: -; v_call: TRBV7-3; cdr3_aa: ASSLTTAGYGYT
j_call: TRBJ1-5; d_call: -; v_call: TRBV6-4; cdr3_aa: ASTVGGSNQPQH
j_call: TRBJ1-5; d_call: -; v_call: TRBV14; cdr3_aa: ASSEYSNQPQH
j_call: TRBJ2-1; d_call: TRBD1; v_call: TRBV19; cdr3_aa: ASSGGRDREYNEQF
j_call: TRBJ2-7; d_call: -; v_call: TRBV5-1; cdr3_aa: ASSLDPGSSYEQY
j_call: TRBJ1-6; d_call: TRBD1; v_call: TRBV5-1; cdr3_aa: ASSLSGTGGASPLH
j_call: TRBJ2-2; d_call: -; v_call: TRBV10-3; cdr3_aa: AISGTANTGELF
j_call: TRBJ2-3; d_call: TRBD2; v_call: TRBV7-2; cdr3_aa: ASRHPWGTSPNTQY
j_call: TRBJ2-1; d_call: -; v_call: TRBV20-1; cdr3_aa: SVNRNNEQF
j_call: TRBJ1-1; d_call: TRBD1; v_call: TRBV28; cdr3_aa: ASSLWGTGGTEAF
j_call: TRBJ2-5; d_call: -; v_call: TRBV6-1; cdr3_aa: ASSEPRTGQETQY
j_call: TRBJ1-1; d_call: -; v_call: TRBV7-2; cdr3_aa: ASSTQGNTEAF